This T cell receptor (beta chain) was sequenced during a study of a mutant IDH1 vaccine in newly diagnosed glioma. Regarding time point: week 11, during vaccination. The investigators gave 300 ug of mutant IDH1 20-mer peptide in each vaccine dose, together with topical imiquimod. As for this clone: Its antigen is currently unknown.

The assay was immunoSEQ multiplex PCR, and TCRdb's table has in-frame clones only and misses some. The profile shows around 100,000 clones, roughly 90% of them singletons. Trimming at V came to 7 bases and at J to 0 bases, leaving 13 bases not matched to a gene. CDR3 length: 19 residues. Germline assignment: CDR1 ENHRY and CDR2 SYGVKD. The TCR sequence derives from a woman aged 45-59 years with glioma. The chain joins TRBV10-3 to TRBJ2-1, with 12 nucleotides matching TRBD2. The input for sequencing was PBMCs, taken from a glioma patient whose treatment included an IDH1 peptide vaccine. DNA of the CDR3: TGTGCCATCACCGGACTAGCGGGAAGTGGGGGTTCCTCCTACAATGAGCAGTTCTTC. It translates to CAITGLAGSGGSSYNEQFF.